One and the same sample provided the 19 T cell receptor beta chains below, sequenced in a study of Ad26.COV2.S vaccination and SARS-CoV-2 variants (dated by TCRdb to the early 2020s). Library preparation was by the immunoSEQ multiplex PCR assay. The clones in this table, taken by TCRdb from immuneACCESS, are in-frame only. Not every clone is retained; where verified, under half of the shortfall comes from an unresolved V gene, and the cause of the rest is unknown. The sample has more than 300,000 clones on record, about 82% of them singletons. The ten largest clones capture 2% to 2.5% of the sample. Reading the label with the study, this specimen's treatment or condition is: 15 to 20 received Ad26.COV2.S at low or high dose, single or two shots; about five received placebo; per-sample allocation not given. Repertoires of vaccine and placebo recipients were sequenced from samples collected on day 63 after the first injection.

The sample consisted of peripheral blood, taken in a trial of Ad26.COV2.S vaccine versus placebo. Source of these receptors: a person between 18 and 65 years old who received the Ad26.COV2.S COVID-19 vaccine or a placebo.

The chain joins TRBV24-1 to TRBJ2-5; D is uncertain. This CDR3 region has 14 residues. Trimming took off 3 bases at V and 2 bases at J, with 9 bases between the two ends. CDR1 is KGHDR, CDR2 SFDVKD, per germline. In DNA form, the CDR3 reads TGTGCCACCAGTGATCAACCGTGGCAAGAGACCCAGTACTTC. This sequence encodes CATSDQPWQETQYF.

The chain carries TRBV5-1 and TRBJ2-3; weak D call: TRBD1 (6 bases). The CDR3 length is 14 residues. Trimming cost V 3 bases and J 2 bases, with 10 bases left between them. The germline gives CDR1 SGHRS, CDR2 YFSETQ. The CDR3 sequence: CASSSDRITDTQYF. DNA of the CDR3: TGCGCCAGCAGCTCCGACAGGATCACAGATACGCAGTATTTT.

The rearrangement joins TRBV19 to TRBJ2-4, with 11 bases that match TRBD1. The CDR3 spans 16 residues. The V gene end was trimmed by 5 bases and the J gene end by 6 bases; junction bases not matched to a gene: 9. The V gene's germline CDR1 is LNHDA and CDR2 SQIVND (reference sequence). Here the CDR3 reads CASSLQDRGLGNIQYF. CDR3 in DNA: TGTGCCAGTAGTTTACAGGACAGGGGGCTGGGAAACATTCAGTACTTC.

The V call is TRBV6-5, the J call TRBJ1-2; 10 nucleotides align to TRBD1. The CDR3 is 15 amino acids. The trim removed 5 bases at V and 2 bases at J, leaving 5 bases unmatched. CDR1 and CDR2 (germline): MNHEY, SVGAGI. In nucleotides, the CDR3 is TGTGCCAGCAGTCGTAAGGGACAGGGGAACTATGGCTACACCTTC. The encoded protein is CASSRKGQGNYGYTF.

The chain links TRBV29-1 to TRBJ2-1, with TRBD2 matching 7 bases. Germline assignment: CDR1 SQVTM and CDR2 ANQGSEA. The CDR3 is made up of 15 amino acids. The ends lost 0 bases at V and 2 bases at J; junction bases unmatched: 4. CDR3 sequence reads: CSVEEGLPAYNEQFF. The CDR3 region has the DNA TGCAGCGTTGAAGAGGGACTACCAGCCTACAATGAGCAGTTCTTC.

The chain uses TRBV12-3 or TRBV12-4 and TRBJ2-7; TRBD1 agrees at 7 bases. V was pared by 6 bases and J by 5 bases, with 7 bases of the junction left unmatched. The length of the CDR3 is 13 residues. The chain's CDR3 is CASRAGTVHEQYF. DNA for the CDR3: TGTGCCAGCAGAGCCGGGACAGTCCACGAGCAGTACTTC.

The count of this clone is one. The chain links TRBV5-1 to TRBJ1-1; D uncertain. V was shortened by 0 bases and J by 1 base, with 13 bases between the two germline ends. This CDR3 is built from 16 residues. Germline V lookup: CDR1 SGHRS, CDR2 YFSETQ. The DNA for the CDR3 is TGCGCCAGCAGCTTGGGCGTCGGGAAGGGGAACACTGAAGCTTTCTTT. As protein: CASSLGVGKGNTEAFF.

V is TRBV27 and J is TRBJ1-2, with 8 bases fitting TRBD1. The CDR3 totals 13 residues. V shed 0 bases, J shed 8 bases, and the junction held 2 bases outside the gene matches. Germline lookup yields CDR1 MNHEY and CDR2 SMNVEV (reference sequence). The DNA for the CDR3 is TGTGCCAGCAGTTTATCGGGGACAGGCGGCTACACCTTC. Translation gives CASSLSGTGGYTF.

This clone was counted once. The genes are TRBV11-2 and TRBJ2-3; D is possibly TRBD1 (5 bases). V was shortened by 4 bases and J by 5 bases, with 19 bases between the two germline ends. This CDR3 spans 16 amino acids. The germline CDR1 and CDR2 sequences are SGHAT and FQNNGV. CDR3 coding DNA: TGTGCCAGCAGCTCCCCAGGGTTCCGTTCGGAAGATACGCAGTATTTT. As protein: CASSSPGFRSEDTQYF.

The chain links TRBV3-1 (or the pseudogene TRBV3-2) to TRBJ1-2, with D unresolved. Trimming shortened V by 4 bases and J by 6 bases, and 9 bases separated the two germline ends. Germline V gene lookup returns CDR1 LGHDT and CDR2 YNNKEL (reference sequence). The CDR3 sequence is 12 residues long. The CDR3 nucleotides read TGTGCCAGCAGCCTCCGGAGGGATGGCTACACCTTC. This encodes CASSLRRDGYTF.

This clone has only one observation. The V gene is TRBV30, the J gene TRBJ2-5; a weak D match, TRBD2 (6 bases). Germline V gives CDR1 GTSNPN, CDR2 SVGIG (reference sequence). The CDR3 spans 13 residues. The V gene lost 8 bases and the J gene lost 2 bases, with 15 bases spanning the gap. CDR3 loop: CAGWRDGQETQYF. The CDR3 nucleotides are TGTGCCGGCTGGCGGGATGGTCAAGAGACCCAGTACTTC.

V gene TRBV19 combines with J gene TRBJ1-1, with 7 bases lining up with TRBD1. The junction had 5 bases not matched to a gene; V was cut back by 3 bases and J by 4 bases. The CDR3 spans 14 residues. In germline, CDR1 is LNHDA, CDR2 SQIVND (reference sequence). CDR3 nucleotide sequence: TGTGCCAGTAGTATCAGGGGGTTTGGCACTGAAGCTTTCTTT. This encodes CASSIRGFGTEAFF.

The gene calls are TRBV6-6 and TRBJ1-6; possible D gene TRBD1, 5 bases. The CDR3 sequence is 15 residues long. The germline CDR1 and CDR2 sequences are MNHNY and SVGAGI (reference sequence). The V gene lost 8 bases and the J gene lost 7 bases, with 18 bases spanning the gap. The CDR3, as DNA: TGTGCCAGCGGCATGGGGCAGGGAAAAAATTCACCCCTCCACTTT. Protein sequence: CASGMGQGKNSPLHF.

The CDR3: CASSVRDRVRNTIYF. The CDR3 nucleotides are TGTGCCAGCAGCGTCCGGGACAGAGTAAGGAACACCATATATTTT. The chain links TRBV7-9 to TRBJ1-3; 7 nucleotides line up with TRBD1. CDR3 length: 15 amino acids. Germline assignment: CDR1 SEHNR and CDR2 FQNEAQ (reference sequence). The J segment lost 7 bases and the V segment lost 5 bases, leaving 11 bases of the junction unmatched.

The chain is built from TRBV28 and TRBJ2-1, with 11 nucleotides matching TRBD2. This CDR3 contains 16 residues. With 4 bases clipped from V and 2 bases from J, the junction kept 4 bases outside the gene matches. Germline assignment: CDR1 MDHEN and CDR2 SYDVKM. The CDR3, as DNA: TGTGCCAGCAGTTCATATAGCGGGGGGGCCTACAATGAGCAGTTCTTC. It is translated as CASSSYSGGAYNEQFF.

This clone turned up a few times. The rearrangement links TRBV2 to TRBJ1-2, with 7 bases identical to TRBD1. CDR3 length: 14 residues. Germline V gene data show CDR1 as SNHLY and CDR2 as FYNNEI. Trimming took 7 bases from V and 1 from J; bases not matched to a gene: 6. DNA for the CDR3: TGTGCCAGCAATCAGGACAGGAATAACTATGGCTACACCTTC. Amino acids: CASNQDRNNYGYTF.

This clone was seen once. This chain uses TRBV7-3 with TRBJ2-1, with TRBD2 identical over 14 bases. V was pared by 4 bases and J by 4 bases, with 15 bases of the junction left unmatched. Germline V gene data show CDR1 as SGHTA and CDR2 as FQGTGA. This CDR3 region has 20 residues. The CDR3 here is CASSSPTSGGGRSSYNEQFF. The CDR3 coding sequence is TGTGCCAGCAGCTCCCCGACTAGCGGGGGGGGCCGAAGTTCGTACAATGAGCAGTTCTTC.

This clone has only one observation. The genes are TRBV7-2 and TRBJ2-1; no clear D. The V gene's germline CDR1 is SGHTA and CDR2 FQGNSA. The length of the CDR3 is 14 residues. V lost 3 bases to trimming and J lost 4 bases, with 10 bases between them. The CDR3 bases are TGTGCCAGCAGCTTTTTGAGGAATTACAATGAGCAGTTCTTC. This encodes CASSFLRNYNEQFF.

The chain uses TRBV6-6 and TRBJ1-2; 8 nucleotides line up with TRBD1. The CDR3 runs 13 residues. Germline V gene lookup returns CDR1 MNHNY and CDR2 SVGAGI (reference sequence). The junction had 7 bases not matched to a gene; V was cut back by 6 bases and J by 7 bases. For the CDR3, the DNA is TGTGCCAGCAGCCTCGAGGACAGGGCTGGCTACACCTTC. Protein: CASSLEDRAGYTF.